This T cell receptor beta chain was profiled in a study of blood T cell repertoires in COVID-19. At the level of the study: The study drew acute and convalescent COVID-19 samples from the United States, Italy and Spain.

Original processing methods: Amplified reference gene primers provided the basis for estimating nucleated cell counts. TCRdb's table, derived via immunoSEQ multiplex PCR, lists solely in-frame clones and lacks some. The V and J calls and clone size were taken over from that table, and D and trimming were inferred from the DNA. The table includes 300,000 or so clones, more than 70% detected once. V was trimmed by 7 bases and J by 0 bases, leaving 12 bases between them. Germline V CDR1 and CDR2: SQVTM, ANQGSEA. The CDR3 is made up of 13 amino acids. The chain links TRBV29-1 to TRBJ1-2; D call uncertain. Sequencing was carried out using peripheral blood. The receptor comes from a woman aged 45-65 years with acute or convalescent COVID-19. CDR3 bases: TGCAGCGCCCGGGTTCTAGCTAACTATGGCTACACCTTC. This translates into CSARVLANYGYTF.